The clone carrying this TCR beta chain was detected a few times. What it binds is not known. V was clipped by 5 bases and J by 6 bases; unmatched bases: 12. Germline assignment: CDR1 MNHEY and CDR2 SVGEGT. The CDR3 loop spans 18 amino acids. This record belongs to a study of T cell responses to AZD1222 COVID-19 vaccine. Broader study findings: Repertoire sampling happened only post peak T cell response. Females outnumbered males among donors, who were mostly white British; clonal diversity was possibly underestimated. Spike regions recognized by vaccine-associated CD4 TCRs spanned the protein, led by 160-218 and 743-854.

Data came from immunoSEQ multiplex PCR; TCRdb stores just in-frame clones and leaves some out. The data hold about 92,000 clones, with 90% to 95% observed a single time. The clonotype comes from an adult in good health. The chain combines TRBV6-2 or TRBV6-3 with TRBJ2-1, with 14 positions matching TRBD2. The starting material was peripheral blood, obtained on day 0 of AZD1222 vaccination. The CDR3 DNA follows: TGTGCCAGCAGTCCCCCGGGGACTAGCGGGAGTGTTGGCAATGAGCAGTTCTTC. Amino acids: CASSPPGTSGSVGNEQFF.